Listed below are T cell receptor beta chains from one sample, sequenced in a study of T cell changes during pregnancy in multiple sclerosis. Only in-frame clones appear in the TCRdb table, and some are missing; sequencing was by immunoSEQ multiplex PCR. This sample has roughly 80,000 clones, with 90% to 95% found just once. The specimen was peripheral blood, collected before pregnancy. These receptor sequences come from a female donor with multiple sclerosis, enrolled in a pregnancy study. The CDR3 runs from the conserved cysteine through the conserved F or W. Fields, in order: J gene, V gene, D gene, clone size, CDR3 protein, CDR3 DNA. A D gene is named only where the DNA matches it firmly. Clone size is shown for a subset of rows, as once, few, many or a class of expanded clone.

J: TRBJ2-7
V: TRBV23-1
D: TRBD1
size: NA
CDR3: CASRRLGTGDYEQYF
DNA: TGCGCCAGCCGCCGCCTCGGGACAGGGGACTACGAGCAGTACTTC

J: TRBJ2-1
V: TRBV11-2
D: TRBD2
size: once
CDR3: CASSLEGQRGGVNEQFF
DNA: TGTGCCAGCAGCTTAGAAGGTCAGCGGGGGGGGGTGAATGAGCAGTTCTTC

J: TRBJ1-2
V: TRBV9
D: TRBD1
size: NA
CDR3: CASSVVGTGDYTF
DNA: TGTGCCAGCAGCGTAGTTGGGACAGGGGACTACACCTTC

J: TRBJ2-6
V: TRBV6-5
D: NA
size: NA
CDR3: CASSLVNSGANVLTF
DNA: TGTGCCAGCAGCCTCGTTAATTCTGGGGCCAACGTCCTGACTTTC

J: TRBJ1-2
V: TRBV11-2
D: TRBD1
size: NA
CDR3: CASRRAGGRRNYGYTF
DNA: TGTGCCAGCAGGCGGGCAGGGGGCCGTAGGAACTATGGCTACACCTTC

J: TRBJ1-2
V: TRBV6-5
D: NA
size: NA
CDR3: CASSSGQRVGGYTF
DNA: TGTGCCAGCAGTTCAGGACAGAGAGTGGGAGGCTACACCTTC

J: TRBJ1-5
V: TRBV5-6
D: NA
size: NA
CDR3: CASSLPGSNQPQHF
DNA: TGTGCCAGCAGCTTGCCAGGATCGAATCAGCCCCAGCATTTT

J: TRBJ2-1
V: TRBV11-2
D: TRBD1
size: once
CDR3: CAWGTGGTSEQFF
DNA: TGTGCTTGGGGGACAGGGGGGACAAGCGAGCAGTTCTTC

J: TRBJ1-2
V: TRBV15
D: TRBD1
size: NA
CDR3: CATRGGSRIYTF
DNA: TGTGCCACACGAGGGGGCAGCCGAATCTACACCTTC

J: TRBJ1-1
V: TRBV29-1
D: NA
size: NA
CDR3: CRSNYLIMNTEAFF
DNA: TGCCGGTCGAATTACCTGATAATGAACACTGAAGCTTTCTTT